Following are 24 T cell receptor beta chains from one sample sequenced in a study of T cells after yellow fever vaccination. TCRdb ran MiXCR on the 5' RACE reads and lists one entry per CDR3 protein. Found here are 450,000 to 600,000 distinct CDR3 sequences, approximately 13% of them singletons; the top ten hold 11% to 15%. Sequencing was performed on PBMCs, taken on the day of the yellow fever booster vaccination. The source is a man aged 25 to 40 who received the YFV17D yellow fever vaccine.

This clonotype came up a few times. J is TRBJ1-1 and V is TRBV19, with a possible D match to TRBD1 (5 bases). This CDR3 spans 13 amino acids. Germline assignment: CDR1 LNHDA and CDR2 SQIVND (reference sequence). V dropped 8 bases and J dropped 4 bases, with 14 bases sitting between them. Here the CDR3 reads CASQRGFVTEAFF. The CDR3, as DNA: TGTGCCAGTCAGCGGGGGTTCGTCACTGAAGCTTTCTTT. Drawing the rest from reference TRBV19 and TRBJ1-1, the complete variable domain is DGGITQSPKYLFRKEGQNVTLSCEQNLNHDAMYWYRQDPGQGLRLIYYSQIVNDFQKGDIAEGYSVSREKKESFPLTVTSAQKNPTAFYLCASQRGFVTEAFFGQGTRLTVV.

The chain has TRBV12-3 or TRBV12-4 and TRBJ1-5; D gene unclear. The CDR3 covers 13 residues. Trimming removed 0 bases from V and 7 bases from J, with 7 bases in between. CDR3 loop: CASSLAGLQPQHF. The CDR3 nucleotides read TGTGCCAGCAGTTTAGCCGGGTTGCAGCCCCAGCATTTT.

This clonotype appeared many times. V and J are TRBV7-2 and TRBJ1-1; D unclear. Trimming removed 3 bases at V and 5 bases at J, with 7 bases between. The CDR3 consists of 12 residues. Germline assignment: CDR1 SGHTA and CDR2 FQGNSA. The CDR3 nucleotides read TGTGCCAGCAGCTTCGACGGGACTGAAGCTTTCTTT. It encodes CASSFDGTEAFF.

There are many counts of this clonotype. The chain joins TRBV28 to TRBJ2-3; D is possibly TRBD1 (6 bases). The V end lost 4 bases, the J end lost 5 bases, and 22 bases lay between the germline ends. Germline CDR1 is MDHEN and CDR2 is SYDVKM. This CDR3 has 17 residues. The CDR3: CASSSRWAGKGGDTQYF. CDR3 DNA sequence: TGTGCCAGCAGTTCCCGCTGGGCAGGGAAAGGGGGAGATACGCAGTATTTT.

This clonotype was counted at least ten times. The rearrangement links TRBV12-3 or TRBV12-4 to TRBJ2-5, with a tentative D call TRBD1 (5 bases). The CDR3 totals 16 residues. V was trimmed by 3 bases and J by 2 bases, leaving 16 bases between them. CDR3 amino acids: CASSLRQGRFQETQYF. The CDR3 nucleotides read TGTGCCAGCAGTTTGCGGCAGGGTCGTTTTCAAGAGACCCAGTACTTC.

Only a few counts were recorded for this clonotype. The chain is built from TRBV20-1 and TRBJ2-1, with TRBD2 identical over 7 bases. Germline-derived CDR1 and CDR2 are DFQATT and SNEGSKA (reference sequence). J was trimmed by 4 bases and V by 3 bases; bases with no gene match: 9. The CDR3 runs 15 residues. CDR3 amino acids: CSASLREKTYNEQFF. The CDR3 DNA sequence: TGCAGTGCTAGTCTGCGGGAGAAGACGTACAATGAGCAGTTCTTC.

The rearrangement links TRBV21-1 to TRBJ2-7; whether TRBD1, the table's D call, matches the DNA was not checked. TRBV21-1 is termed a pseudogene. This CDR3 is built from 14 residues. The CDR3 DNA follows: TGTGCCAGATCACGGAGAGGGGGTTGCAACGAGCAGTACTTC. This translates into CARSRRGGCNEQYF.

The chain combines TRBV20-1 with TRBJ2-1; 7 nucleotides line up with TRBD2. The CDR3 has 15 residues. The V gene's germline CDR1 is DFQATT and CDR2 SNEGSKA (reference sequence). The V and J ends lost 5 bases and 2 bases, in that order; junction bases with no gene match: 9. Here the CDR3 DNA reads TGCAGTGCTGGCGTTGCGGGAGCGACCTACAATGAGCAGTTCTTC. As protein: CSAGVAGATYNEQFF.

This clonotype occurred a few times. V usage is TRBV20-1 and J usage is TRBJ2-1; D unclear. Germline V CDR1 and CDR2: DFQATT, SNEGSKA (reference sequence). The V end lost 3 bases, the J end lost 4 bases, and 7 bases lay between the germline ends. The CDR3 consists of 12 residues. CDR3 amino acids: CSASWVYNEQFF. CDR3 in DNA: TGCAGTGCTAGCTGGGTTTACAATGAGCAGTTCTTC.

The V and J genes are TRBV11-2 and TRBJ2-3; D could derive from TRBD1 or TRBD2 (6 bases each). Trimming stripped 3 bases from V and 4 bases from J, with 32 bases between. Germline assignment: CDR1 SGHAT and CDR2 FQNNGV. The CDR3 totals 21 residues. CDR3 loop: CASSLFRLGGGLVGGADTQYF. The DNA of the CDR3 is TGTGCCAGCAGCTTGTTCAGGCTCGGTGGAGGCCTGGTGGGGGGCGCAGATACGCAGTATTTT.

This clonotype was found many times. The chain employs TRBV5-6 and TRBJ2-1; possibly TRBD2 for D (5 bases). CDR1 is SGHDT and CDR2 is YYEEEE in the germline V gene. Trimming pared 0 bases from V and 10 bases from J, leaving 8 bases between. The length of the CDR3 is 12 residues. Here the CDR3 reads CASSLASGEQFF. CDR3 bases: TGTGCCAGCAGCTTGGCCTCGGGGGAGCAGTTCTTC.

This clonotype appeared many times. The chain couples TRBV24-1 to TRBJ2-2; D gene ambiguous. V was cut by 3 bases and J by 6 bases, with 16 bases left in between. The CDR3 consists of 16 residues. Germline V gene data show CDR1 as KGHDR and CDR2 as SFDVKD. The CDR3 spells CATSDGPPIPPGELFF. The CDR3 nucleotides are TGTGCCACCAGTGATGGGCCTCCTATCCCTCCCGGGGAGCTGTTTTTT.

The table lists this clonotype with many counts. The chain's CDR3 is CSVGGSQGHEQYF. The CDR3 nucleotides are TGCAGCGTTGGCGGAAGCCAGGGACACGAGCAGTACTTC. The chain links TRBV29-1 to TRBJ2-7; tentatively, D is TRBD1 or TRBD2 (5 bases each). The CDR3 contains 13 residues. CDR1 SQVTM and CDR2 ANQGSEA come from the germline V gene. Trimming left V 4 bases short and J 5 bases short, with 15 bases between.

The rearrangement uses TRBV7-6 and TRBJ2-5; TRBD2 is a possible D gene (5 bases). CDR3 length: 13 amino acids. Germline loops: CDR1 SGHVS, CDR2 FNYEAQ. Trimming removed 6 bases at V and 4 bases at J, with 12 bases between. CDR3 loop: CASSRTAAETQYF. As DNA, the CDR3 is TGTGCCAGCAGTCGGACTGCTGCAGAGACCCAGTACTTC.

V and J are TRBV6-1 and TRBJ1-5; TRBD1 matches 7 bases. From germline, CDR1 is MNHNS and CDR2 SASEGT. The V segment lost 7 bases and the J segment 0 bases; nucleotides outside the gene matches: 6. The CDR3 covers 15 residues. The CDR3 here is CASKGTDYSNQPQHF. In DNA form, the CDR3 reads TGTGCCAGCAAAGGGACAGACTATAGCAATCAGCCCCAGCATTTT.

This rearrangement joins TRBV12-3 or TRBV12-4 to TRBJ2-1; 9 nucleotides line up with TRBD2. V lost 11 bases to trimming and J lost 0 bases; unmatched junction nucleotides: 11. CDR3 length: 16 residues. The CDR3 here is CAPPSGRTSSYNEQFF. The CDR3 DNA reads TGTGCCCCCCCGAGCGGGAGGACGAGCTCCTACAATGAGCAGTTCTTC.

The rearrangement links TRBV7-9 to TRBJ1-1; 8 nucleotides match TRBD1. The CDR3 is made up of 15 amino acids. Germline values: CDR1 SEHNR, CDR2 FQNEAQ (reference sequence). With V trimmed by 4 bases and J by 3 bases, 7 bases remained unmatched. Here the CDR3 DNA reads TGTGCCAGCAGCTCACCCGGGACAGGAGACACTGAAGCTTTCTTT. It translates to CASSSPGTGDTEAFF.

As concerns this clonotype: The germline gene is not matched at one end of the junction; a read error may be the cause. The chain couples TRBV13 to TRBJ2-1, with 9 bases identical to TRBD2. In germline, CDR1 is PRHDT, CDR2 FYEKMQ (reference sequence). The CDR3 runs to 12 residues. CDR3 in DNA: TGTGCCAGCAGCTCCCTCCGGACTAGCGCCTACTTC. This codes for CASSSLRTSAYF.

This clonotype has only a few counts. This CDR3 reads CASKDGSSYNEQFF. CDR3 DNA: TGCGCCAGCAAGGACGGGAGCTCCTACAATGAGCAGTTCTTC. The chain carries TRBV5-1 and TRBJ2-1; a possible D gene is TRBD2 (6 bases). Per the germline V gene, CDR1 is SGHRS and CDR2 is YFSETQ. The length of the CDR3 is 14 residues. Trimming cost V 6 bases and J 0 bases, with 10 bases left between them.

This clonotype was counted a few times. V and J are TRBV28 and TRBJ2-1; possible D gene TRBD2, 5 bases. Germline V gene sequence: CDR1 MDHEN, CDR2 SYDVKM. The CDR3 runs to 14 residues. V lost 8 bases and J 3 bases, leaving 14 bases between the germline ends. As DNA, the CDR3 is TGTGCCAGCGGACTCCCCGGGGACTACAATGAGCAGTTCTTC. Protein: CASGLPGDYNEQFF.

This clonotype was observed a few times. The rearrangement uses TRBV30 and TRBJ2-2; no definite D call. This CDR3 is built from 14 residues. V shed 2 bases and J shed 6 bases, with 13 bases lying between them. The germline gives CDR1 GTSNPN, CDR2 SVGIG (reference sequence). The CDR3 sequence: CAWSKNSLAGELFF. CDR3 DNA: TGTGCCTGGAGTAAAAACAGCCTCGCCGGGGAGCTGTTTTTT.

V and J are TRBV12-3 or TRBV12-4 and TRBJ2-7; 10 bases map to TRBD2. V dropped 7 bases and J dropped 3; count of bases not matched to a gene: 6. This CDR3 has 14 amino acids. CDR3: CASTRAGGRYEQYF. CDR3 coding DNA: TGTGCCAGCACCCGAGCGGGAGGGCGCTACGAGCAGTACTTC.

This clonotype was seen more than once but under ten times. The chain joins TRBV7-2 to TRBJ1-3; D call uncertain. This CDR3 has 15 amino acids. V lost 5 bases to trimming and J lost 2 bases, with 13 bases between them. Germline V gene sequence: CDR1 SGHTA, CDR2 FQGNSA. The CDR3 coding sequence is TGTGCCAGCAGCCCCTCCGCTCGAGCTGGAAACACCATATATTTT. Translating gives CASSPSARAGNTIYF.

V gene TRBV28 combines with J gene TRBJ2-1; D remains ambiguous. CDR3 size: 17 residues. Germline assignment: CDR1 MDHEN and CDR2 SYDVKM. Between the trimmed V and J ends, which lost 5 bases and 0 bases, there was a span of 17 bases. The CDR3 loop is CASSPVKQRASYNEQFF. CDR3 DNA sequence: TGTGCCAGCAGTCCTGTTAAACAGCGCGCCTCCTACAATGAGCAGTTCTTC.